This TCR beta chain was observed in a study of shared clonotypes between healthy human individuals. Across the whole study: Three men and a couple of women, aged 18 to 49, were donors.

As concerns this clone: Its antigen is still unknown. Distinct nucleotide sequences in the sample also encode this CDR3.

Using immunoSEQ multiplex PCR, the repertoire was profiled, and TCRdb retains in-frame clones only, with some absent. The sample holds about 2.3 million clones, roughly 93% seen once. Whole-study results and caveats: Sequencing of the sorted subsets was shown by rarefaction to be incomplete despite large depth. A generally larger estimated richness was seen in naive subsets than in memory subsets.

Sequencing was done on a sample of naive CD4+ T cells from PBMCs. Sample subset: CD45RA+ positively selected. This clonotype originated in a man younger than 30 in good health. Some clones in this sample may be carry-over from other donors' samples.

The CDR3 is CASSLSGGVGGYTF. The CDR3 DNA reads as TGTGCCAGCAGTTTATCAGGGGGTGTCGGTGGCTACACCTTC. The rearrangement uses TRBV28 and TRBJ1-2, with 7 bases that match TRBD1. V shed 1 base and J 7 bases; nucleotides not matched to a gene: 6. Germline CDR1 and CDR2: MDHEN and SYDVKM. The CDR3 covers 14 residues.